The clone carrying this T cell receptor (beta chain) was counted at least ten times. Its antigen is as yet unknown. The CDR3 spans 14 residues. CDR1 is SGHTA, CDR2 FQGNSA, per germline. V was shortened by 3 bases and J by 0 bases, with 6 bases between the two germline ends. This sample stems from a study of T cells in Graves' hyperthyroidism and ophthalmopathy. Whole-study findings and limits: Blood also showed most of the thyroid clonotypes that were expanded above 0.001. Prediction of ophthalmopathy progression came a median 6.5 months pre-onset.

The TCR beta CDR3 regions underwent amplification using RNA transcripts as the source. Researchers ran a first-round RT-PCR on the TCR CDR3 using the HTBI primer set. TCRdb recomputed calls from the multiplex PCR reads with MiXCR, one row per CDR3 protein. Of 500,000 to 750,000 distinct CDR3 sequences in the sample, about 43% were seen once. Absent ophthalmopathy progression within 18 months defined stable Graves' hyperthyroidism. This TCR was sampled from a woman aged 18 to 35 with Graves' hyperthyroidism. The chain combines TRBV7-2 with TRBJ1-5; D uncertain. Sequenced: peripheral blood or thyroid tissue (not recorded which). The chain's CDR3 is CASSFLNSNQPQHF. CDR3 nucleotide sequence: TGTGCCAGCAGCTTCCTAAATAGCAATCAGCCCCAGCATTTT. Drawing the rest from reference TRBV7-2 and TRBJ1-5, the complete variable domain is GAGVSQSPSNKVTEKGKDVELRCDPISGHTALYWYRQSLGQGLEFLIYFQGNSAPDKSGLPSDRFSAERTGGSVSTLTIQRTQQEDSAVYLCASSFLNSNQPQHFGDGTRLSIL.